The sequence of this T cell receptor (beta chain) was determined in a study of glioma-infiltrating T cells (dated by TCRdb to 2016 to 2018). Regarding the study in general: TCR alpha- and beta-chain repertoires were sequenced from glioma tissue, non-neoplastic brain tissue and matched peripheral blood mononuclear cells. To gauge divergence between tissue and blood T-cell populations, every tissue-infiltrating repertoire was compared against the peripheral blood repertoire from the same patient. Three low-grade glioma patients, seven to nine primary glioblastoma patients, and three non-glioma patients who contributed non-neoplastic brain tissue made up the paired cohort.

The iRepertoire nested amplicon-rescue multiplex PCR (arm-PCR) platform was used to amplify TCR alpha and beta CDR3 regions from RNA. One-step reverse transcription and amplification used about 100-400 ng of tissue mRNA or PBMC total RNA as input. Following bead purification, Illumina adapters were added by a secondary multiplex PCR, and libraries between 200 and 400 bp were gel-purified. The libraries contained internal 6-nucleotide barcodes that were used for demultiplexing. Sequencing of libraries was performed on an Illumina MiSeq with 2x220 or 2x250 nucleotide paired-end reads. The authors' analysis ran thus. FLASH 1.2.11 was used to merge paired reads, and BWA-MEM then aligned the reads to the GRCh37 human genome before TRA and TRB reads were extracted. For V and J assignment, an IMGT-derived reference of cassette sequences and CDR3 motifs that included pseudogenes was used. Three-frame translation of reads was performed, and productive CDR3s were defined as those with a C...FGXG motif and no stop codons. Clonotypes were defined as unique combinations of V-J cassette pair and CDR3 amino acid sequence. Filtering of reads was based on Hamming distance, with the threshold set by the sequence error rate of each sample in mapped regions. TCRdb reran the public reads through fastp at Q25 and MiXCR, keeping productive beta chains. Here each entry gathers all rows of one CDR3 protein and keeps the most common genes and DNA. TCRdb assigned the V and J calls; the authors' analysis was not used. The sample yields about 110,000 distinct CDR3 sequences; less than 30% were counted once. Of the sample, 35% falls within the top ten clones.

In regard to this clonotype: It lacks a known antigen. Qualities for individual bases were not recorded, and no much larger clone is one base off.

Results and caveats for the whole study, not just this receptor: Only a very small number of CDR3 sequences turned up in both tissue and blood, a result put down to high CDR3 diversity combined with limited sampling. Group comparisons rested on small numbers: three non-neoplastic, three low-grade glioma and roughly 8 glioblastoma patients. In non-neoplastic patients, VJ-independent divergence between tissue and blood fell below expectation, whereas in all gliomas, and especially in low-grade gliomas, the divergence rose above expectation.

Relative to germline, V is 4 bases shorter and J is 7 bases shorter, with 10 bases between their ends. From the cysteine through the phenylalanine, the CDR3 covers 12 amino acids. Kept here is only the CDR3 DNA, which spans 36 bases and is read in frame from base 1. Looking up the germline V gene yields CDR1 SGHTA and CDR2 FQGNSA. Sequenced material: glioma tissue, nonneoplastic brain tissue, or PBMCs (not recorded which). This receptor chain uses TRBV7-2 and TRBJ1-2; the D gene is possibly TRBD1, with 5 bases matching. The TCR originated in a human donor with low-grade glioma or glioblastoma, undergoing nonglioma brain surgery, or in good health (not recorded which). The DNA reads TGTGCCAGCAGCTCTGGAGGGGTTGGCTACACCTTC. It translates as CASSSGGVGYTF.